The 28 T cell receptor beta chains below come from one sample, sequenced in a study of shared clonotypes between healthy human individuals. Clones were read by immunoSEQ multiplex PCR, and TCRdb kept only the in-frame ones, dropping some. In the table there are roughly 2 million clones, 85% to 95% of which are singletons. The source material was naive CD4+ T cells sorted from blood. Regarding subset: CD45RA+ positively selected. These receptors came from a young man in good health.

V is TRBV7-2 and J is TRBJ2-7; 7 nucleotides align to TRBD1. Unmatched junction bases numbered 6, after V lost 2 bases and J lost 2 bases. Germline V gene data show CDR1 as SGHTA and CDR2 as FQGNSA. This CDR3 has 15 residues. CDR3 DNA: TGTGCCAGCAGCTTAACGACAGGGATGACCTACGAGCAGTACTTC. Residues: CASSLTTGMTYEQYF.

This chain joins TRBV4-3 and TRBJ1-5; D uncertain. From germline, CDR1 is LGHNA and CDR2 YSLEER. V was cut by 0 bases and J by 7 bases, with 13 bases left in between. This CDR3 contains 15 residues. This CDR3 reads CASSQEGWRNQPQHF. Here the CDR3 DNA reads TGCGCCAGCAGCCAAGAGGGGTGGCGGAACCAGCCCCAGCATTTT.

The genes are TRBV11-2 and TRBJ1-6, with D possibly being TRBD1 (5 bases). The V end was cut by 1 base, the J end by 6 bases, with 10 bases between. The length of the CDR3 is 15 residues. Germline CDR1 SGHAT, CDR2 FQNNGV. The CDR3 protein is CASSLGQRGNSPLHF. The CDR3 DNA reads TGTGCCAGCAGCTTAGGCCAAAGGGGTAATTCACCCCTCCACTTT.

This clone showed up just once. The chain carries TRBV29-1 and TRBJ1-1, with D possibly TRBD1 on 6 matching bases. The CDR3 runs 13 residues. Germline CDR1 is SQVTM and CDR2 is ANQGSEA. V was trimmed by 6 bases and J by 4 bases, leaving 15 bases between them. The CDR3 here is CSVRQGGATEAFF. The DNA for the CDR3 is TGCAGCGTCCGCCAAGGGGGTGCCACTGAAGCTTTCTTT.

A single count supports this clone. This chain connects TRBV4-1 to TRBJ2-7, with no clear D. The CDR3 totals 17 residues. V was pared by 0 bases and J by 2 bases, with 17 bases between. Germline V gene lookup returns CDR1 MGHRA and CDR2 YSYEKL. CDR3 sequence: CASSQDYDRVRAYEQYF. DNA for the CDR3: TGCGCCAGCAGCCAAGATTACGATAGGGTCAGAGCCTACGAGCAGTACTTC.

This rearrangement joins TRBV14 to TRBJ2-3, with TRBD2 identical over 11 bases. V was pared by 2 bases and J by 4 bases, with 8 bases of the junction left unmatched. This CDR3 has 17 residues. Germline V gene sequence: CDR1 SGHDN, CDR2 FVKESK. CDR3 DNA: TGTGCCAGCAGCCAAAGCCTAGCGGGAGGAGGCGCAGATACGCAGTATTTT. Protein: CASSQSLAGGGADTQYF. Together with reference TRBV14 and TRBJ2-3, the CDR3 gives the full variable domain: EAGVTQFPSHSVIEKGQTVTLRCDPISGHDNLYWYRRVMGKEIKFLLHFVKESKQDESGMPNNRFLAERTGGTYSTLKVQPAELEDSGVYFCASSQSLAGGGADTQYFGPGTRLTVL.

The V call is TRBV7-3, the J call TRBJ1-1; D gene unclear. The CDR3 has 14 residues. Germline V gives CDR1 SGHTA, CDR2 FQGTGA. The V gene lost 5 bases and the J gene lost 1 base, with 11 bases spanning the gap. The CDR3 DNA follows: TGTGCCAGCAGCCTGGGATGGAGGAACACTGAAGCTTTCTTT. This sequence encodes CASSLGWRNTEAFF. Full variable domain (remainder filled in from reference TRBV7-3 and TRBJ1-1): GAGVSQTPSNKVTEKGKYVELRCDPISGHTALYWYRQSLGQGPEFLIYFQGTGAADDSGLPNDRFFAVRPEGSVSTLKIQRTERGDSAVYLCASSLGWRNTEAFFGQGTRLTVV.

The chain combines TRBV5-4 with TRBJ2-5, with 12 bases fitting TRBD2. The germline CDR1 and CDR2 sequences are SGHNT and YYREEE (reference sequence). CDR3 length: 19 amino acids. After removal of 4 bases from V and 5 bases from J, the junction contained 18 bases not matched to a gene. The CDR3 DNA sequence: TGTGCCAGCAGCCCAGGTGGTCTAGCGGGAGGGCCCAGTGAGGAGACCCAGTACTTC. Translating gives CASSPGGLAGGPSEETQYF.

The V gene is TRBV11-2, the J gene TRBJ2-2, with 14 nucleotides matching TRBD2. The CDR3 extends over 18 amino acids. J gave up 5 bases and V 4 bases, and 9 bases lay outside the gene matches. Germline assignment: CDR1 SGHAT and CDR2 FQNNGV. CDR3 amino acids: CASSSPGLAGVLTGELFF. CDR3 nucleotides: TGTGCCAGCAGCTCACCGGGACTAGCGGGAGTTTTAACCGGGGAGCTGTTTTTT.

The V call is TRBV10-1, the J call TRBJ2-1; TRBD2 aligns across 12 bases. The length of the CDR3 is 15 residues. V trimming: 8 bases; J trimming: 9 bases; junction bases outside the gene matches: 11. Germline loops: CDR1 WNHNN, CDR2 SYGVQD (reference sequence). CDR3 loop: CASLAPLAGGSEQFF. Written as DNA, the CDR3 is TGCGCCAGCTTGGCCCCACTAGCGGGAGGCTCTGAGCAGTTCTTC.

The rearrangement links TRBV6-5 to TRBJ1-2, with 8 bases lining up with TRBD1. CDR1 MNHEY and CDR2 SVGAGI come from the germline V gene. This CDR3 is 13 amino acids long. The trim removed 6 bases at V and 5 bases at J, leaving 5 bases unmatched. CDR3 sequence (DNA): TGTGCCAGCAGGGAGGACAGGGAATATGGCTACACCTTC. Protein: CASREDREYGYTF.

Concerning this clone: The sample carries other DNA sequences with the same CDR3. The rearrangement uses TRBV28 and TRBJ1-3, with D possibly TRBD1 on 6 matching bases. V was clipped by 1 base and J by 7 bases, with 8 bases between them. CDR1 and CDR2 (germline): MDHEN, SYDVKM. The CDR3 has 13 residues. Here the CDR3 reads CASSLLGGNTIYF. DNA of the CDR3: TGTGCCAGCAGTTTATTAGGGGGTAACACCATATATTTT.

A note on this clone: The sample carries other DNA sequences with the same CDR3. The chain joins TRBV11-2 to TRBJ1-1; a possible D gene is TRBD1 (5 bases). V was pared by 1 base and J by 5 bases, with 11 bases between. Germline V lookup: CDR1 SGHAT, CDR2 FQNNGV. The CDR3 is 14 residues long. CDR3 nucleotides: TGTGCCAGCAGCTTAGTCGGAGGGGCAACTGAAGCTTTCTTT. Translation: CASSLVGGATEAFF.

The CDR3 DNA is TGTGCCAGCAGCCAACGGGGTGTATTTGGAGAAAAACTGTTTTTT. This codes for CASSQRGVFGEKLFF. The J gene is TRBJ1-4, the V gene TRBV14, with D unresolved. CDR1 and CDR2 from the germline V gene are SGHDN and FVKESK. CDR3 length: 15 amino acids. Trimming stripped 2 bases from V and 8 bases from J, with 15 bases between.

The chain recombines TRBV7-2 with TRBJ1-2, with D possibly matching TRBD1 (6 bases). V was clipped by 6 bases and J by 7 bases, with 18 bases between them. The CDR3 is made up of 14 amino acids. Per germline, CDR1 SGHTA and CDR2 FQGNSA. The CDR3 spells CASSFSGGPVGYTF. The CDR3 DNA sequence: TGTGCCAGCAGTTTCAGTGGGGGGCCGGTTGGCTACACCTTC.

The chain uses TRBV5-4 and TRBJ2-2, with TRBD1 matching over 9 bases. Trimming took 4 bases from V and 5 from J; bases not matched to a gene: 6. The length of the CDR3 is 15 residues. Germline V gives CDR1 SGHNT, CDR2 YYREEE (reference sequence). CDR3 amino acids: CASSPGTGKTGELFF. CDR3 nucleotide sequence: TGTGCCAGCAGCCCGGGGACAGGGAAGACCGGGGAGCTGTTTTTT.

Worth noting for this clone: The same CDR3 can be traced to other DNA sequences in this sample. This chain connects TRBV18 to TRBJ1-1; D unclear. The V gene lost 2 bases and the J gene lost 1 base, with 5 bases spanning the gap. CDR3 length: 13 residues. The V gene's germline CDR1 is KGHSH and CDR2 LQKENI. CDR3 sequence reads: CASSPGPNTEAFF. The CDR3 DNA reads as TGTGCCAGCTCACCAGGGCCGAACACTGAAGCTTTCTTT.

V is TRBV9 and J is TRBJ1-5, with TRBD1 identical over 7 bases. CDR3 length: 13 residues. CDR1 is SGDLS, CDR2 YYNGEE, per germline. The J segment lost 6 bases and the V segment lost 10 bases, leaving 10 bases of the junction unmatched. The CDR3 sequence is CAPPGQVGQPQHF. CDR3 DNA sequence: TGTGCCCCGCCCGGACAGGTCGGTCAGCCCCAGCATTTT. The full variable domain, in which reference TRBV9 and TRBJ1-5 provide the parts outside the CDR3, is DSGVTQTPKHLITATGQRVTLRCSPRSGDLSVYWYQQSLDQGLQFLIQYYNGEERAKGNILERFSAQQFPDLHSELNLSSLELGDSALYFCAPPGQVGQPQHFGDGTRLSIL.

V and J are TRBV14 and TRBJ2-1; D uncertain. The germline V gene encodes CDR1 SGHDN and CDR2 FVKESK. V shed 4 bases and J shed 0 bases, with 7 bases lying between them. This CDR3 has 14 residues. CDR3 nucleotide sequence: TGTGCCAGCAGCCCCCTGGGCTCCTACAATGAGCAGTTCTTC. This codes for CASSPLGSYNEQFF.

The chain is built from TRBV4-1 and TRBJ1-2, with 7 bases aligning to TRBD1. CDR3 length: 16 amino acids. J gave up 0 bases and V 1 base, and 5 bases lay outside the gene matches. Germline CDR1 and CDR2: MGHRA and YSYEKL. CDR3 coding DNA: TGCGCCAGCAGCCAAGGACAGGGATTGCCTAACTATGGCTACACCTTC. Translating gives CASSQGQGLPNYGYTF.

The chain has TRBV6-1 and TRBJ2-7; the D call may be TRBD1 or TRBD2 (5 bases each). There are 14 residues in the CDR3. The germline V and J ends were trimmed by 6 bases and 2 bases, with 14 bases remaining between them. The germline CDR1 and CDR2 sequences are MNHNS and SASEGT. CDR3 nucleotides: TGTGCCAGCAGGGGGGATCTCCTAGCCTACGAGCAGTACTTC. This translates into CASRGDLLAYEQYF.

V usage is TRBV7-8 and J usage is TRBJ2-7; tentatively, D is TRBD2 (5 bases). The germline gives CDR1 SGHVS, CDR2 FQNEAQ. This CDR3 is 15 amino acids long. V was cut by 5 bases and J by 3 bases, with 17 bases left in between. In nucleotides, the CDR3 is TGTGCCAGCAGCCCTCGTGGCGGGCCCTACTACGAGCAGTACTTC. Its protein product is CASSPRGGPYYEQYF.

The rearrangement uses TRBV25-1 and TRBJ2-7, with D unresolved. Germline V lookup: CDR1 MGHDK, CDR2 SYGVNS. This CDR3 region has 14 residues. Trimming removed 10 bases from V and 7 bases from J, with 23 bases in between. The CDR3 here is CATPEVRYSKEQYF. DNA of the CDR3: TGTGCCACGCCCGAGGTGCGGTATAGTAAGGAGCAGTACTTC.

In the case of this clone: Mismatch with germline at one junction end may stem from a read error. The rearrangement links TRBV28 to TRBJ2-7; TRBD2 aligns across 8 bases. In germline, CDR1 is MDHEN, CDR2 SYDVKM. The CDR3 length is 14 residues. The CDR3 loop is CVSSEAGGTYEQYF. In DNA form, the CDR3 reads TGCGTTTCTTCGGAGGCGGGAGGTACCTACGAGCAGTACTTC.

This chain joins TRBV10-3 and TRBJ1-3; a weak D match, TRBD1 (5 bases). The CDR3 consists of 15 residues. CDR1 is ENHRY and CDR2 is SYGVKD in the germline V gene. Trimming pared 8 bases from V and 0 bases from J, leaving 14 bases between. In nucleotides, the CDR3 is TGTGCCATCTCTGACAGCGTGATCTCTGGAAACACCATATATTTT. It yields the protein CAISDSVISGNTIYF.

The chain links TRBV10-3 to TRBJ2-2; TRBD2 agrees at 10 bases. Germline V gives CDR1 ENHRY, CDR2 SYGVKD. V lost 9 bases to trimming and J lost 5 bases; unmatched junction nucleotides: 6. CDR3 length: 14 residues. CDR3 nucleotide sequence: TGTGCCATTCCACAAGCGGGAGGGACCGGGGAGCTGTTTTTT. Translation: CAIPQAGGTGELFF.

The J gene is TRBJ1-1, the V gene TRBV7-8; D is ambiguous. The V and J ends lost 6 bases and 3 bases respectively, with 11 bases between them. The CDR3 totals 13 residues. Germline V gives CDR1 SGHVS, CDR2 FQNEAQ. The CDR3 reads CASSFQRDTEAFF. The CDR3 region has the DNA TGTGCCAGCAGTTTTCAGCGGGACACTGAAGCTTTCTTT.

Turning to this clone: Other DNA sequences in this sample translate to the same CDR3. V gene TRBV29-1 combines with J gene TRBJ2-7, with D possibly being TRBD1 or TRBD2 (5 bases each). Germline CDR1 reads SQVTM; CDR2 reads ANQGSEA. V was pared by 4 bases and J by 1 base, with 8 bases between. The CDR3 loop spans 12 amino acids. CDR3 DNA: TGCAGCGTTGGTGGGGGTTCCTACGAGCAGTACTTC. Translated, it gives CSVGGGSYEQYF.